Shown below are 8 T cell receptor beta chains from a single sample sequenced in a study of graft-versus-host responses after intestinal transplantation. Profiling relied on immunoSEQ multiplex PCR, and the TCRdb table lists in-frame clones only, not all of them. This table has tens of thousands of clones, roughly 93% appearing once. No antigens are known for them. The sequencing used unstimulated CD8+ T cells sorted from spleen or lymph node cells, collected before intestinal transplant. The origin of the receptors is a human donor who received an intestinal transplant.

The chain is built from TRBV28 and TRBJ1-1, with D unclear. V lost 5 bases, J lost 6 bases, and 10 bases lay in between. Germline V gene sequence: CDR1 MDHEN, CDR2 SYDVKM. CDR3 length equals 12 residues. The CDR3 DNA follows: TGTGCCAGCAGTCTCCGGTCGGCTGAAGCTTTCTTT. Its translation is CASSLRSAEAFF.

V gene TRBV19 combines with J gene TRBJ2-7, with TRBD1 matching 9 bases. V lost 5 bases and J lost 0; bases outside the gene matches: 5. Germline assignment: CDR1 LNHDA and CDR2 SQIVND (reference sequence). The CDR3 length is 15 residues. The CDR3 DNA sequence: TGTGCCAGTAGTTTCGGGACAGGGAGCTCCTACGAGCAGTACTTC. As protein: CASSFGTGSSYEQYF.

This sequence joins TRBV5-6 and TRBJ2-6; D is ambiguous. Germline V gene lookup returns CDR1 SGHDT and CDR2 YYEEEE. Trimming removed 1 base from V and 0 bases from J, with 8 bases in between. The CDR3 runs to 16 residues. The CDR3 sequence is CASSLSPYSGANVLTF. The CDR3 DNA sequence: TGTGCCAGCAGCTTGTCCCCGTACTCTGGGGCCAACGTCCTGACTTTC.

This clone was recorded only once. J is TRBJ1-2 and V is TRBV4-1; D unclear. The CDR3 is made up of 16 amino acids. The V gene's germline CDR1 is MGHRA and CDR2 YSYEKL. Trimming left V 4 bases short and J 1 base short, with 16 bases between. CDR3 amino acids: CASSLSSLNLNYGYTF. DNA for the CDR3: TGCGCCAGCAGCCTTAGCAGCCTCAACCTTAACTATGGCTACACCTTC.

Only one count was recorded for this clone. V gene TRBV27 combines with J gene TRBJ2-7; 11 nucleotides line up with TRBD1. CDR3 length: 16 amino acids. The junction had 13 bases not matched to a gene; V was cut back by 7 bases and J by 5 bases. Germline V CDR1 and CDR2: MNHEY, SMNVEV (reference sequence). The CDR3 DNA follows: TGTGCCAGCACCTCCGGTCCGGGACAGGGGGTCCACGAGCAGTACTTC. Protein sequence: CASTSGPGQGVHEQYF.

This sequence joins TRBV15 and TRBJ1-2; TRBD1 matches at 8 bases. The germline V gene has CDR1 LNHNV and CDR2 YYDKDF (reference sequence). J was trimmed by 6 bases and V by 1 base; bases with no gene match: 10. This CDR3 spans 16 amino acids. Written as DNA, the CDR3 is TGTGCCACCAGCAGAGCGGGACAGGCGACCTTCGATGGCTACACCTTC. This codes for CATSRAGQATFDGYTF.

The chain combines TRBV29-1 with TRBJ2-1; tentative D call: TRBD2 (5 bases). Germline CDR1 and CDR2: SQVTM and ANQGSEA. The V end lost 2 bases, the J end lost 0 bases, and 11 bases lay between the germline ends. The CDR3 runs 15 residues. This CDR3 reads CSVEKGGSSYNEQFF. The CDR3 DNA is TGCAGCGTTGAAAAGGGTGGGAGCTCCTACAATGAGCAGTTCTTC.

V gene TRBV5-1 combines with J gene TRBJ2-3; TRBD2 agrees at 13 bases. From germline, CDR1 is SGHRS and CDR2 YFSETQ. V was pared by 1 base and J by 0 bases, with 11 bases of the junction left unmatched. This CDR3 is 20 amino acids long. This CDR3 reads CASSLPGLAGSYASTDTQYF. CDR3 nucleotides: TGCGCCAGCAGCTTGCCGGGACTAGCGGGGAGTTATGCTAGCACAGATACGCAGTATTTT.